The 17 T cell receptor beta chains listed next were all sequenced from one sample in a study of type 1 regulatory T cells. What these receptors recognize is not known. TCRdb reprocessed the reads with MiXCR, giving one entry per CDR3 protein. The data contain about 59,000 distinct CDR3 sequences, approximately 60% of them seen just once; the ten biggest clones take up less than 2%. Sequencing was carried out using cultured non-Tr1 T cells, either the whole culture or a sorted T cell fraction (not recorded which). Receptors were obtained from a human donor in good health.

V is TRBV7-2 and J is TRBJ2-3, with unresolved D. The CDR3 has 13 residues. Trimming left V 2 bases short and J 5 bases short, with 8 bases between. Germline CDR1 is SGHTA and CDR2 is FQGNSA. CDR3 loop: CASSLSRVDTQYF. For the CDR3, the DNA is TGTGCCAGCAGCTTAAGTAGAGTAGATACGCAGTATTTT.

This clonotype qualifies as medium-sized. This chain connects TRBV4-3 to TRBJ2-4; 8 bases fit TRBD1. The junction had 9 bases not matched to a gene; V was cut back by 5 bases and J by 6 bases. CDR1 LGHNA and CDR2 YSLEER come from the germline V gene. The CDR3 totals 15 residues. CDR3 in amino acids: CASSKQTGAGNIQYF. CDR3 bases: TGCGCCAGCAGCAAGCAGACAGGGGCGGGAAACATTCAGTACTTC.

This chain uses TRBV6-6 with TRBJ2-5; D gene uncertain. The CDR3 consists of 14 residues. The V end was cut by 0 bases, the J end by 1 base, with 6 bases between. Germline V gene lookup returns CDR1 MNHNY and CDR2 SVGAGI (reference sequence). CDR3 bases: TGTGCCAGCAGTTACTCAGGCAGCCAAGAGACCCAGTACTTC. The encoded protein is CASSYSGSQETQYF.

The chain recombines TRBV27 with TRBJ1-5; 7 nucleotides line up with TRBD1. The germline V gene has CDR1 MNHEY and CDR2 SMNVEV (reference sequence). The ends lost 7 bases at V and 5 bases at J; junction bases unmatched: 2. The CDR3 totals 12 residues. The CDR3 loop reads CASTTGDQPQHF. In DNA, the CDR3 is TGTGCCAGCACAACAGGGGATCAGCCCCAGCATTTT.

The chain recombines TRBV5-1 with TRBJ2-3; D may be TRBD2 (6 bases). Germline CDR1 is SGHRS and CDR2 is YFSETQ. The V end lost 2 bases, the J end lost 5 bases, and 12 bases lay between the germline ends. The CDR3 sequence is 14 residues long. The CDR3 loop reads CASSFRLERDTQYF. Written as DNA, the CDR3 is TGCGCCAGCAGCTTCAGACTAGAAAGAGATACGCAGTATTTT.

The rearrangement links TRBV5-5 to TRBJ1-2, with TRBD1 matching 7 bases. The length of the CDR3 is 17 residues. The V gene's germline CDR1 is SGHKS and CDR2 YYEKEE (reference sequence). V dropped 2 bases and J dropped 0; count of bases not matched to a gene: 10. The CDR3 is CASSFIPTGPANYGYTF. In nucleotides, the CDR3 is TGTGCCAGCAGCTTCATCCCGACAGGGCCCGCTAACTATGGCTACACCTTC.

This chain uses TRBV20-1 with TRBJ2-1; 10 nucleotides agree with TRBD2. V was pared by 5 bases and J by 4 bases, with 11 bases of the junction left unmatched. The CDR3 is made up of 16 amino acids. The germline V gene encodes CDR1 DFQATT and CDR2 SNEGSKA (reference sequence). The CDR3 nucleotides read TGCAGTGCTGAAGGTACCGGGACTAGCGCATACAATGAGCAGTTCTTC. Its translation is CSAEGTGTSAYNEQFF.

This clonotype was observed a single time. The rearrangement links TRBV7-9 to TRBJ1-1, with D tentatively TRBD1 (6 bases). Per germline, CDR1 SEHNR and CDR2 FQNEAQ (reference sequence). There are 14 residues in the CDR3. The V and J ends lost 5 bases and 1 base respectively, with 11 bases between them. CDR3 sequence: CASSTLTGNTEAFF. CDR3 bases: TGTGCCAGCAGCACCTTGACAGGGAACACTGAAGCTTTCTTT.

This sequence joins TRBV27 and TRBJ2-5; 9 bases match TRBD1. Germline loops: CDR1 MNHEY, CDR2 SMNVEV (reference sequence). The CDR3 is 14 residues long. Unmatched junction bases numbered 5, after V lost 5 bases and J lost 4 bases. The CDR3 region is CASSTGTGRETQYF. CDR3 DNA: TGTGCCAGCAGTACCGGGACAGGGAGAGAGACCCAGTACTTC.

This sequence joins TRBV7-2 and TRBJ2-1; D is possibly TRBD1 (5 bases). CDR1 SGHTA and CDR2 FQGNSA come from the germline V gene. The CDR3 length is 16 residues. V gave up 0 bases and J gave up 4 bases, with 13 bases separating them. DNA for the CDR3: TGTGCCAGCAGCTTAGCCAAGGGGCTACCTTACAATGAGCAGTTCTTC. The encoded protein is CASSLAKGLPYNEQFF.

The V gene is TRBV7-2, the J gene TRBJ2-1; 9 bases are a match to TRBD2. CDR1 is SGHTA and CDR2 is FQGNSA in the germline V gene. The CDR3 runs to 16 residues. V was clipped by 1 base and J by 6 bases; unmatched bases: 7. The CDR3, as DNA: TGTGCCAGCAGCTTAGTATCTTCTAGCGGGATCAATGAGCAGTTCTTC. This gives the protein CASSLVSSSGINEQFF. Full variable domain (outside the CDR3, taken from reference TRBV7-2 and TRBJ2-1): GAGVSQSPSNKVTEKGKDVELRCDPISGHTALYWYRQSLGQGLEFLIYFQGNSAPDKSGLPSDRFSAERTGGSVSTLTIQRTQQEDSAVYLCASSLVSSSGINEQFFGPGTRLTVL.

V gene TRBV20-1 combines with J gene TRBJ1-1, with TRBD1 matching over 9 bases. After removal of 7 bases from V and 4 bases from J, the junction contained 1 base not matched to a gene. The CDR3 sequence is 11 residues long. CDR1 is DFQATT and CDR2 is SNEGSKA in the germline V gene (reference sequence). CDR3: CSGQGGTEAFF. The CDR3 nucleotides read TGCAGTGGACAGGGGGGCACTGAAGCTTTCTTT.

Only a few counts were recorded for this clonotype. The chain employs TRBV10-3 and TRBJ2-1, with 13 positions matching TRBD2. Germline CDR1 is ENHRY and CDR2 is SYGVKD. The V segment lost 7 bases and the J segment 6 bases; nucleotides outside the gene matches: 6. The CDR3 loop spans 15 amino acids. DNA of the CDR3: TGTGCCATCACTGGGACTAGCGGGGCAACCAATGAGCAGTTCTTC. It yields the protein CAITGTSGATNEQFF.

This chain connects TRBV19 to TRBJ2-6, with D hard to call. Germline V lookup: CDR1 LNHDA, CDR2 SQIVND (reference sequence). With 5 bases removed from V and 0 bases from J, the gap between germline ends came to 14 bases. CDR3 length: 17 amino acids. CDR3 region: CASSHLPTVSGANVLTF. DNA of the CDR3: TGTGCCAGTAGTCATTTGCCCACAGTCTCTGGGGCCAACGTCCTGACTTTC.

The chain employs TRBV27 and TRBJ2-1; weak D call: TRBD2 (5 bases). CDR1 is MNHEY and CDR2 is SMNVEV in the germline V gene (reference sequence). This CDR3 has 15 amino acids. Trimming stripped 0 bases from V and 9 bases from J, with 15 bases between. CDR3 DNA: TGTGCCAGCAGTTTATCCGGGATTTCCCTTGGTGAGCAGTTCTTC. Translated: CASSLSGISLGEQFF.

The chain combines TRBV18 with TRBJ1-4, with a weak D call TRBD1 (6 bases). Deletions cut 3 bases from V and 5 bases from J, with 16 bases between. This CDR3 has 16 residues. CDR1 is KGHSH, CDR2 LQKENI, per germline. The CDR3 spells CASSPLRGGVNEKLFF. In DNA form, the CDR3 reads TGTGCCAGCTCACCTCTAAGGGGGGGCGTGAATGAAAAACTGTTTTTT.

This chain uses TRBV14 with TRBJ2-6; D is ambiguous. In germline, CDR1 is SGHDN, CDR2 FVKESK. This CDR3 comprises 16 residues. Trimming cost V 2 bases and J 0 bases, with 8 bases left between them. CDR3 DNA: TGTGCCAGCAGCCAAAATCTCCACTCTGGGGCCAACGTCCTGACTTTC. As protein: CASSQNLHSGANVLTF.